This T cell receptor (beta chain) came from a study of brain metastases from non-small cell lung cancer. This table comes from immunoSEQ multiplex PCR, and its TCRdb copy is limited to in-frame clones, with some not included. The data hold about 2,200 clones, with 86% observed a single time. This clone was found once. Trimming removed 3 bases from V and 3 bases from J, with 6 bases in between. Germline CDR1 is LNHNV and CDR2 is YYDKDF (reference sequence). This CDR3 region has 13 residues. The clonotype was recovered from a donor aged 40 or older with non-small cell lung cancer. The specimen was tumor-adjacent normal tissue. The chain couples TRBV15 to TRBJ1-5, with D uncertain. CDR3 region: CATSRSNNQPQHF. The CDR3 DNA reads TGTGCCACCAGCAGGTCAAACAATCAGCCCCAGCATTTT.